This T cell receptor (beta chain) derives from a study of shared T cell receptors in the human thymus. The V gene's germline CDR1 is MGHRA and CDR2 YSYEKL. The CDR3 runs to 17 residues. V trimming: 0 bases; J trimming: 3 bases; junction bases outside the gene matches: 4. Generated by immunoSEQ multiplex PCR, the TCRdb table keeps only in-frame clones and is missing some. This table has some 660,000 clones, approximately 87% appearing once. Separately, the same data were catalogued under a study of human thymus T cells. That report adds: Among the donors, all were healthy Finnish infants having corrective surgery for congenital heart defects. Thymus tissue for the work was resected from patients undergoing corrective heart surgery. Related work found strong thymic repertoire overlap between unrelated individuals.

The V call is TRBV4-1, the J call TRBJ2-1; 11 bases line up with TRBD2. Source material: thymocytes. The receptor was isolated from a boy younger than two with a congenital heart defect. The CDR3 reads CASSQDPLAGVYNEQFF. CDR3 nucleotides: TGCGCCAGCAGCCAAGACCCACTAGCGGGGGTCTACAATGAGCAGTTCTTC.